Listed here are 29 T cell receptor beta chains from one sample, sequenced in a study of T-cell memory formation after mild COVID-19. TCRdb analysed the 5' RACE reads with MiXCR anew, one entry per CDR3 protein. Among about 190,000 distinct CDR3 sequences listed, roughly 18% were seen once. Sequencing was done on a sample of PBMCs or a T cell subset sorted from them (not recorded which). The receptors shown here come from an adult woman who had mild COVID-19 (a few samples of this study predate the infection). Cell type and time point are not known.

A few counts support this clonotype. V gene TRBV5-1 combines with J gene TRBJ2-3; D gene unclear. The CDR3 totals 15 residues. The germline V gene has CDR1 SGHRS and CDR2 YFSETQ. Trimming took off 6 bases at V and 2 bases at J, with 16 bases between the two ends. The CDR3 region is CASTDLSALTDTQYF. The CDR3, as DNA: TGCGCCAGCACCGACCTCTCCGCCCTCACAGATACGCAGTATTTT.

V and J are TRBV10-3 and TRBJ1-1; D possibly corresponds to TRBD1 (5 bases). The CDR3 consists of 11 residues. Germline V gene lookup returns CDR1 ENHRY and CDR2 SYGVKD. V was shortened by 3 bases and J by 9 bases, with 8 bases between the two germline ends. The CDR3 DNA is TGTGCCATCAGTGACGAGGGGAAAGCTTTCTTT. This codes for CAISDEGKAFF.

The gene calls are TRBV5-1 and TRBJ1-2; possibly TRBD1 for D (6 bases). The CDR3 contains 19 residues. The V gene lost 0 bases and the J gene lost 0 bases, with 21 bases spanning the gap. Germline CDR1 SGHRS, CDR2 YFSETQ. As DNA, the CDR3 is TGCGCCAGCAGCTTGGGAAGCGTGGACAGACCCAGAGCTAACTATGGCTACACCTTC. Residues: CASSLGSVDRPRANYGYTF. The whole variable domain, remainder taken from reference TRBV5-1 and TRBJ1-2, is KAGVTQTPRYLIKTRGQQVTLSCSPISGHRSVSWYQQTPGQGLQFLFEYFSETQRNKGNFPGRFSGRQFSNSRSEMNVSTLELGDSALYLCASSLGSVDRPRANYGYTFGSGTRLTVV.

DNA of the CDR3: TGTGCCAGCAGCCTTCAACAGTACAATGAGCAGTTCTTC. Translating gives CASSLQQYNEQFF. The V gene is TRBV7-2, the J gene TRBJ2-1, with D uncertain. Trimming took 5 bases from V and 4 from J, leaving 9 bases between them. This CDR3 contains 13 residues. Germline V CDR1 and CDR2: SGHTA, FQGNSA. The full variable domain, in which reference TRBV7-2 and TRBJ2-1 provide the parts outside the CDR3, is GAGVSQSPSNKVTEKGKDVELRCDPISGHTALYWYRQSLGQGLEFLIYFQGNSAPDKSGLPSDRFSAERTGGSVSTLTIQRTQQEDSAVYLCASSLQQYNEQFFGPGTRLTVL.

The J gene is TRBJ1-2, the V gene TRBV12-3 or TRBV12-4; no reliable D call. V was cut by 2 bases and J by 8 bases, with 12 bases left in between. The length of the CDR3 is 13 residues. CDR3 DNA: TGTGCCAGCAGTTTAACCATTGCCGGCGGCTACACCTTC. The encoded protein is CASSLTIAGGYTF.

The chain is built from TRBV11-2 and TRBJ2-2; D could derive from TRBD1 or TRBD2 (5 bases each). The germline gives CDR1 SGHAT, CDR2 FQNNGV. This CDR3 has 15 amino acids. V dropped 2 bases and J dropped 8 bases, with 15 bases sitting between them. CDR3 amino acids: CASSLFEAGAGELFF. As DNA, the CDR3 is TGTGCCAGCAGCTTATTCGAGGCCGGGGCGGGGGAGCTGTTTTTT.

This clonotype has more than one count but fewer than ten. The CDR3 region is CASRNSVSGNTIYF. CDR3 coding DNA: TGTGCCAGCAGGAATTCAGTCTCTGGAAACACCATATATTTT. The rearrangement links TRBV11-3 to TRBJ1-3, with unresolved D. CDR1 is SGHNT, CDR2 YENEEA, per germline. V lost 6 bases and J lost 0, with 9 bases in between. This CDR3 has 14 amino acids.

Here the CDR3 DNA reads TGTGCCAGCAGCGTAGCTGGTAGCGGGGGAAAGTTCTTC. It translates to CASSVAGSGGKFF. The rearrangement uses TRBV9 and TRBJ2-1; 9 bases match TRBD2. V shed 0 bases, J shed 14 bases, and the junction held 6 bases outside the gene matches. The germline gives CDR1 SGDLS, CDR2 YYNGEE. CDR3 length: 13 residues.

This clonotype was observed a handful of times. The chain carries TRBV5-6 and TRBJ1-1; 7 nucleotides match TRBD1. V shed 1 base, J shed 2 bases, and the junction held 5 bases outside the gene matches. The CDR3 contains 15 residues. The germline gives CDR1 SGHDT, CDR2 YYEEEE. The CDR3 DNA reads TGTGCCAGCAGCTTGCCTGACAGGGACAACACTGAAGCTTTCTTT. Protein product: CASSLPDRDNTEAFF.

V is TRBV12-3 or TRBV12-4 and J is TRBJ2-6, with 10 bases that match TRBD1. The V segment lost 6 bases and the J segment 0 bases; nucleotides outside the gene matches: 11. This CDR3 has 19 residues. The CDR3 loop reads CASSRQGAISLSGANVLTF. DNA for the CDR3: TGTGCCAGCAGCCGACAGGGGGCCATCTCCCTCTCTGGGGCCAACGTCCTGACTTTC.

The chain links TRBV20-1 to TRBJ1-4; tentative D call: TRBD1 (5 bases). The CDR3 totals 12 residues. The germline V gene has CDR1 DFQATT and CDR2 SNEGSKA (reference sequence). For the CDR3, the DNA is TGCGGGGCCGACTCAACTAATGAAAAACTGTTTTTT. Residues: CGADSTNEKLFF.

This clonotype has ten or more counts. The chain joins TRBV3-1 to TRBJ1-5, with D unresolved. The CDR3 covers 12 residues. Between the trimmed V and J ends, which lost 5 bases and 5 bases, there was a span of 7 bases. Germline CDR1 reads LGHDT; CDR2 reads YNNKEL (reference sequence). The CDR3 spells CASSSLDQPQHF. CDR3 in DNA: TGTGCCAGCAGCTCGCTGGATCAGCCCCAGCATTTT.

This clonotype was found many times. The rearrangement links TRBV27 to TRBJ1-1; no definite D call. Looked up from germline, CDR1 is MNHEY and CDR2 is SMNVEV (reference sequence). The V end was cut by 6 bases, the J end by 1 base, with 15 bases between. The CDR3 runs to 15 residues. This CDR3 is CASRKGGLSNTEAFF. Here the CDR3 DNA reads TGTGCCAGCAGAAAAGGCGGTCTCTCGAACACTGAAGCTTTCTTT.

V and J are TRBV19 and TRBJ2-4, with a weak D call TRBD1 (6 bases). CDR3 size: 15 residues. The V gene lost 6 bases and the J gene lost 8 bases, with 20 bases spanning the gap. The V gene's germline CDR1 is LNHDA and CDR2 SQIVND (reference sequence). The CDR3 reads CASRPLGQPGDIQYF. The CDR3 DNA sequence: TGTGCCAGTAGACCCCTCGGACAGCCCGGTGACATTCAGTACTTC. The full variable domain, its missing parts supplied by reference TRBV19 and TRBJ2-4, is DGGITQSPKYLFRKEGQNVTLSCEQNLNHDAMYWYRQDPGQGLRLIYYSQIVNDFQKGDIAEGYSVSREKKESFPLTVTSAQKNPTAFYLCASRPLGQPGDIQYFGAGTRLSVL.

This clonotype was recorded at least ten times. It is likely a read error, because the conserved phenylalanine at the end of the CDR3 is missing. The DNA is left out, because the CDR3 cannot be placed on it with certainty; the CDR3 is given as TCRdb lists it. The chain links TRBV7-9 to TRBJ2-7; the table's D call, TRBD1, has no DNA check behind it. Including both end residues, the CDR3 is 11 amino acids long. Germline V gene data show CDR1 as SEHNR and CDR2 as FQNEAQ (reference sequence). The CDR3 reads CASSLWAGATL.

This clonotype was seen a few times. The chain uses TRBV29-1 and TRBJ2-1; 13 bases line up with TRBD2. Germline V CDR1 and CDR2: SQVTM, ANQGSEA. This CDR3 contains 16 residues. V shed 5 bases and J 7 bases; nucleotides not matched to a gene: 11. The CDR3 DNA reads TGCAGCGTTCATTCCCCGGGACTAGCGGGACGAAATGAGCAGTTCTTC. Translated: CSVHSPGLAGRNEQFF.

This clonotype has more than one count but fewer than ten. J is TRBJ2-3 and V is TRBV7-8; the D gene is possibly TRBD2 (5 bases). CDR1 is SGHVS and CDR2 is FQNEAQ in the germline V gene. The V end lost 6 bases, the J end lost 3 bases, and 19 bases lay between the germline ends. This CDR3 spans 16 amino acids. In DNA form, the CDR3 reads TGTGCCAGCAGTCCAAACGCGGGCCAAAAGACAGATACGCAGTATTTT. It codes for CASSPNAGQKTDTQYF.

This clonotype has just a few counts. V gene TRBV2 combines with J gene TRBJ2-2; D possibly matches TRBD1 or TRBD2 (5 bases each). The CDR3 has 13 amino acids. The germline V and J ends were trimmed by 6 bases and 2 bases, with 7 bases remaining between them. Germline CDR1 and CDR2: SNHLY and FYNNEI. This CDR3 reads CASRGDNTGELFF. The CDR3 DNA reads as TGTGCCAGCAGGGGGGACAACACCGGGGAGCTGTTTTTT.

DNA for the CDR3: TGTGCCAGCAGCCAGCGACAGGGGTACACTGAAGCTTTCTTT. It encodes CASSQRQGYTEAFF. The rearrangement uses TRBV7-9 and TRBJ1-1; 8 bases line up with TRBD1. The CDR3 sequence is 14 residues long. Germline CDR1 reads SEHNR; CDR2 reads FQNEAQ (reference sequence). The junction had 5 bases not matched to a gene; V was cut back by 5 bases and J by 3 bases.

This clonotype was seen a handful of times. The chain couples TRBV10-3 to TRBJ2-1, with a tentative D call TRBD2 (5 bases). Trimming stripped 6 bases from V and 0 bases from J, with 6 bases between. The CDR3 is made up of 13 amino acids. Looked up from germline, CDR1 is ENHRY and CDR2 is SYGVKD. In nucleotides, the CDR3 is TGTGCCATCAGGACTACCTCCTACAATGAGCAGTTCTTC. Amino acid sequence: CAIRTTSYNEQFF.

CDR3 residues: CSASKAQGNTIYF. CDR3 coding DNA: TGCAGTGCTAGCAAGGCTCAAGGAAACACCATATATTTT. The chain recombines TRBV20-1 with TRBJ1-3; D call uncertain. This CDR3 is 13 amino acids long. Germline V gives CDR1 DFQATT, CDR2 SNEGSKA (reference sequence). V lost 3 bases, J lost 4 bases, and 10 bases lay in between.

This clonotype was seen a few times. The chain combines TRBV27 with TRBJ1-1, with D hard to call. The CDR3 totals 14 residues. Trimming cost V 2 bases and J 5 bases, with 12 bases left between them. Germline CDR1 MNHEY, CDR2 SMNVEV (reference sequence). CDR3 region: CASSLRGEATEAFF. CDR3 nucleotides: TGTGCCAGCAGTTTACGGGGTGAGGCGACTGAAGCTTTCTTT.

Many counts were recorded for this clonotype. The genes are TRBV5-4 and TRBJ1-3; 9 bases line up with TRBD1. CDR3 length: 18 amino acids. V gave up 6 bases and J gave up 2 bases; unmatched junction bases: 15. Per germline, CDR1 SGHNT and CDR2 YYREEE (reference sequence). The CDR3 DNA reads as TGTGCCAGCACCCTCCAAACCGGGACAGGGCCGACTGGAAACACCATATATTTT. Translated, it gives CASTLQTGTGPTGNTIYF.

J is TRBJ1-2 and V is TRBV20-1, with unresolved D. Trimming removed 3 bases at V and 3 bases at J, with 11 bases between. Per the germline V gene, CDR1 is DFQATT and CDR2 is SNEGSKA (reference sequence). The CDR3 is 13 amino acids. CDR3 DNA sequence: TGCAGTGCTAGCGCGATTATGGACTATGGCTACACCTTC. Encoded protein: CSASAIMDYGYTF.

This clonotype was counted a few times. The chain links TRBV7-9 to TRBJ1-2; D not resolved. Germline V gene data show CDR1 as SEHNR and CDR2 as FQNEAQ (reference sequence). CDR3 size: 12 residues. Between the trimmed V and J ends, which lost 5 bases and 4 bases, there was a span of 8 bases. The CDR3 here is CASSAGVYGYTF. The CDR3 nucleotides are TGTGCCAGCAGCGCGGGCGTCTATGGCTACACCTTC.

V usage is TRBV9 and J usage is TRBJ2-7, with 10 bases identical to TRBD1. Per the germline V gene, CDR1 is SGDLS and CDR2 is YYNGEE. Germline trimming cut 0 bases from V and 5 bases from J; bases unmatched to any gene: 8. The CDR3 is made up of 16 amino acids. The CDR3 DNA sequence: TGTGCCAGCAGCGTAGCTACAGGGACAGGGGCTCACGAGCAGTACTTC. It specifies CASSVATGTGAHEQYF.

This clonotype was seen more than once but under ten times. The rearrangement joins TRBV24-1 to TRBJ2-5; a weak D match, TRBD2 (6 bases). This CDR3 is 14 amino acids long. Deletions cut 5 bases from V and 5 bases from J, with 14 bases between. The germline V gene encodes CDR1 KGHDR and CDR2 SFDVKD. CDR3 amino acids: CATSGYGSGETQYF. The CDR3 region has the DNA TGTGCCACCAGTGGGTACGGGAGCGGTGAGACCCAGTACTTC.

The V and J genes are TRBV20-1 and TRBJ2-4; D uncertain. Trimming left V 3 bases short and J 4 bases short, with 16 bases between. The CDR3 covers 15 residues. Germline CDR1 and CDR2: DFQATT and SNEGSKA (reference sequence). The CDR3 spells CSASSSRLLKNIQYF. In DNA, the CDR3 is TGCAGTGCTAGTTCTTCGCGACTCCTAAAAAACATTCAGTACTTC.

Only a few counts were recorded for this clonotype. V gene TRBV19 combines with J gene TRBJ1-5, with D possibly being TRBD1 (6 bases). The V gene's germline CDR1 is LNHDA and CDR2 SQIVND (reference sequence). V was shortened by 7 bases and J by 4 bases, with 11 bases between the two germline ends. The CDR3 contains 13 residues. The CDR3 region is CASTGQRNQPQHF. CDR3 sequence (DNA): TGTGCCAGTACAGGACAGAGAAATCAGCCCCAGCATTTT.